Listed below are T cell receptor beta chains from one sample, sequenced in a study of shared clonotypes between healthy human individuals. The table came from immunoSEQ multiplex PCR; TCRdb's copy has only in-frame clones and leaves some out. Of about 1 million clones listed, roughly 80% are singletons. Sequencing was performed on memory CD4+ T cells sorted from blood. The receptors stem from a man between 18 and 29 years old in good health. The CDR3 runs from the conserved cysteine through the conserved F or W. D genes are given only for firm matches. Clone size is not always given. Where it is, it says once, few, many or a class for expanded clones.

-	-	TRBV5-8	14	TRBJ1-3	CASSSGLSGNTIYF	TGTGCCAGCAGCTCAGGCCTCTCTGGAAACACCATATATTTT
TRBD2	-	TRBV23-1	16	TRBJ2-5	CASSQMTSGYQETQYF	TGCGCCAGCAGTCAAATGACTAGCGGGTACCAAGAGACCCAGTACTTC
-	-	TRBV6-1	13	TRBJ2-5	CASSGSGLETQYF	TGTGCCAGCAGTGGTAGCGGACTAGAGACCCAGTACTTC
-	few	TRBV10-3	15	TRBJ2-6	CAISELTAGANVLTF	TGTGCCATCAGTGAGTTGACAGCTGGGGCCAACGTCCTGACTTTC
-	-	TRBV7-6	14	TRBJ1-3	CASSLDRAGNTIYF	TGTGCCAGCAGCTTAGACAGGGCCGGAAACACCATATATTTT
TRBD2	-	TRBV30	15	TRBJ2-4	CAWSVLAGAKNIQYF	TGTGCCTGGAGTGTCCTAGCGGGAGCCAAAAACATTCAGTACTTC
TRBD1	-	TRBV7-9	17	TRBJ2-2	CASSSRDRGGVTGELFF	TGTGCCAGCAGCTCCCGTGACAGGGGCGGTGTCACCGGGGAGCTGTTTTTT
-	-	TRBV28	14	TRBJ1-2	CASSLGGSVYGYTF	TGTGCCAGCAGTTTGGGGGGGTCGGTCTATGGCTACACCTTC
TRBD1	-	TRBV5-6	16	TRBJ2-3	CASSLQGKGYTDTQYF	TGTGCCAGCAGCTTACAGGGGAAGGGATACACAGATACGCAGTATTTT
TRBD2	-	TRBV18	14	TRBJ2-7	CASSPPGGVYEQYF	TGTGCCAGCTCACCACCGGGGGGGGTCTACGAGCAGTACTTC
TRBD2	many	TRBV19	13	TRBJ2-7	CASSNPGGYEQYF	TGTGCCAGTAGTAACCCCGGGGGGTACGAGCAGTACTTC
-	-	TRBV30	12	TRBJ2-5	CAWSIWGETQYF	TGTGCCTGGAGTATATGGGGGGAGACCCAGTACTTC
TRBD1	-	TRBV7-2	14	TRBJ2-7	CASSFRQGFDEQYF	TGTGCCAGCAGCTTTCGACAGGGTTTCGACGAGCAGTACTTC
-	-	TRBV10-2	14	TRBJ2-3	CASTGQLSTDTQYF	TGCGCCAGCACCGGACAGCTTAGCACAGATACGCAGTATTTT
-	-	TRBV19	11	TRBJ2-3	CASSSGDTQYF	TGTGCCAGTAGTTCGGGAGATACGCAGTATTTT
-	-	TRBV7-9	15	TRBJ1-4	CASSRERTANEKLFF	TGTGCCAGCAGCCGGGAGAGGACTGCTAATGAAAAACTGTTTTTT
-	-	TRBV21-1	16	TRBJ1-5	CASSKVATGSNQPQHF	-
TRBD1	-	TRBV6-4	15	TRBJ2-3	CASSDRDRVTDTQYF	TGTGCCAGCAGTGACCGGGACAGGGTAACAGATACGCAGTATTTT
-	-	TRBV20-1	10	TRBJ2-4	CSANYDIQYF	TGCAGTGCTAATTACGACATTCAGTACTTC
TRBD2	-	TRBV7-2	17	TRBJ2-2	CASRTFLAGGPTGELFF	TGTGCCAGCAGGACGTTTCTAGCGGGAGGGCCCACCGGGGAGCTGTTTTTT